These 14 T cell receptor beta chains originate from one sample sequenced in a study of T cells in Graves' hyperthyroidism and ophthalmopathy. TCR beta CDR3 region amplification was performed from RNA transcripts. With the HTBI primer set, the TCR CDR3 went through a first round of RT-PCR. One entry per CDR3 protein results from TCRdb running MiXCR on the multiplex PCR reads. The table records about 290,000 distinct CDR3 sequences, less than 20% of them present only once. Sample: blood. These receptors came from a man aged 50 or older with Graves' ophthalmopathy.

In its sample, this clonotype was seen many times. The chain links TRBV28 to TRBJ1-5; D may be TRBD1 (6 bases). The CDR3 spans 14 residues. V was clipped by 7 bases and J by 1 base, with 11 bases between them. Per the germline V gene, CDR1 is MDHEN and CDR2 is SYDVKM. CDR3 coding DNA: TGTGCCAGCATACTACAGGGAAGCAATCAGCCCCAGCATTTT. It specifies CASILQGSNQPQHF.

This clonotype was observed a handful of times. The chain employs TRBV11-3 and TRBJ2-3; 9 bases match TRBD2. Germline CDR1 reads SGHNT; CDR2 reads YENEEA. The CDR3 is 17 residues long. V gave up 0 bases and J gave up 2 bases; unmatched junction bases: 6. The DNA for the CDR3 is TGTGCCAGCAGCTTAGATGTAGCGGGAGTCAACACAGATACGCAGTATTTT. It specifies CASSLDVAGVNTDTQYF.

The CDR3 reads CASSGGQGASYNSPLHF. CDR3 DNA sequence: TGTGCCAGCAGCGGGGGACAGGGGGCGTCCTATAATTCACCCCTCCACTTT. The chain couples TRBV9 to TRBJ1-6; 12 nucleotides agree with TRBD1. Germline V gene data show CDR1 as SGDLS and CDR2 as YYNGEE. After removal of 3 bases from V and 1 base from J, the junction contained 2 bases not matched to a gene. This CDR3 contains 17 residues.

This clonotype was picked up many times. The CDR3: CASLGLAGATGELFF. In nucleotides, the CDR3 is TGTGCCTCCCTAGGACTAGCGGGAGCCACCGGGGAGCTGTTTTTT. The genes are TRBV30 and TRBJ2-2; 13 bases agree with TRBD2. The CDR3 totals 15 residues. CDR1 is GTSNPN, CDR2 SVGIG, per germline (reference sequence). The V gene end was trimmed by 7 bases and the J gene end by 4 bases; junction bases not matched to a gene: 6.

This clonotype was seen more than once but under ten times. This chain links TRBV7-2 with TRBJ2-7; 14 positions agree with TRBD2. There are 16 residues in the CDR3. V lost 7 bases, J lost 2 bases, and 7 bases stayed unmatched. Germline-derived CDR1 and CDR2 are SGHTA and FQGNSA. CDR3 nucleotides: TGTGCCAGCAACCCCGGGACTAGCGGGAGCACCTACGAGCAGTACTTC. Its protein product is CASNPGTSGSTYEQYF.

This clonotype came up many times. The chain joins TRBV11-2 to TRBJ1-2, with D maybe TRBD1 (5 bases). The CDR3 length is 13 residues. V was pared by 0 bases and J by 8 bases, with 10 bases between. CDR1 is SGHAT, CDR2 FQNNGV, per germline. CDR3 DNA sequence: TGTGCCAGCAGCTTAGAACCAGGGCCCGGCTACACCTTC. Encoded protein: CASSLEPGPGYTF.

The CDR3 here is CSVGPDNTGELFF. The CDR3 DNA reads TGCAGCGTCGGTCCGGATAACACCGGGGAGCTGTTTTTT. V is TRBV29-1 and J is TRBJ2-2; D gene ambiguous. The CDR3 is made up of 13 amino acids. Trimming removed 6 bases from V and 2 bases from J, with 10 bases in between. The V gene's germline CDR1 is SQVTM and CDR2 ANQGSEA.

This clonotype has a count of ten or more. The chain links TRBV28 to TRBJ1-1; D possibly corresponds to TRBD1 (6 bases). The germline V gene has CDR1 MDHEN and CDR2 SYDVKM. The germline V and J ends were trimmed by 2 bases and 1 base, with 8 bases remaining between them. CDR3 length: 14 residues. CDR3 DNA: TGTGCCAGCAGTTTAGGACAGAAGAACACTGAAGCTTTCTTT. This sequence encodes CASSLGQKNTEAFF.

This clonotype was observed a handful of times. The chain employs TRBV5-6 and TRBJ1-2, with a tentative D call TRBD1 (5 bases). With 3 bases removed from V and 3 bases from J, the gap between germline ends came to 21 bases. In germline, CDR1 is SGHDT, CDR2 YYEEEE. This CDR3 region has 17 residues. This chain's CDR3 is CASSSVGSGRRYYGYTF. The DNA for the CDR3 is TGTGCCAGCAGCTCGGTTGGGTCAGGGAGGAGGTACTATGGCTACACCTTC.

CDR3 DNA: TGCGCCAGCAGCTCGGGACTAGCGGTGGGTAATGAGCAGTTCTTC. It translates to CASSSGLAVGNEQFF. The J gene is TRBJ2-1, the V gene TRBV5-1; TRBD2 matches at 11 bases. V trimming: 3 bases; J trimming: 7 bases; junction bases outside the gene matches: 6. Germline V gives CDR1 SGHRS, CDR2 YFSETQ. The CDR3 extends over 15 amino acids. Full variable domain (rest looked up from reference TRBV5-1 and TRBJ2-1): KAGVTQTPRYLIKTRGQQVTLSCSPISGHRSVSWYQQTPGQGLQFLFEYFSETQRNKGNFPGRFSGRQFSNSRSEMNVSTLELGDSALYLCASSSGLAVGNEQFFGPGTRLTVL.

This chain joins TRBV15 and TRBJ2-1; 13 bases are shared with TRBD2. CDR3 length equals 20 residues. Germline V gene data show CDR1 as LNHNV and CDR2 as YYDKDF (reference sequence). V lost 0 bases and J lost 0; bases outside the gene matches: 8. The CDR3 is CATSRDLLAGGRSSYNEQFF. DNA for the CDR3: TGTGCCACCAGCAGAGATTTACTAGCGGGAGGGCGGAGCTCCTACAATGAGCAGTTCTTC.

This clonotype was seen just once. The chain is built from TRBV2 and TRBJ1-2, with TRBD1 as a possible D gene (6 bases). In germline, CDR1 is SNHLY, CDR2 FYNNEI. Trimming cost V 4 bases and J 8 bases, with 14 bases left between them. This CDR3 has 13 amino acids. The CDR3 region has the DNA TGTGCCAGCAGTGGCCTCGGGACACTGGGCTACACCTTC. Protein product: CASSGLGTLGYTF.

V gene TRBV10-3 combines with J gene TRBJ2-1; 9 nucleotides align to TRBD2. CDR1 is ENHRY, CDR2 SYGVKD, per germline. J was trimmed by 3 bases and V by 6 bases; bases with no gene match: 3. The CDR3 length is 14 residues. CDR3 protein: CAIRSTSGYNEQFF. The CDR3 nucleotides are TGTGCCATCAGGTCGACTAGCGGCTACAATGAGCAGTTCTTC.

The sample holds many counts of this clonotype. The gene calls are TRBV12-3 or TRBV12-4 and TRBJ2-1; D remains ambiguous. The CDR3 totals 13 residues. The V end lost 5 bases, the J end lost 8 bases, and 13 bases lay between the germline ends. Written as DNA, the CDR3 is TGTGCCAGCAGTGCCCGATCTAGGGATGAGCAGTTCTTC. Amino acids: CASSARSRDEQFF.